This TCR beta chain was documented in a study of cytotoxic CD8 clonotypes in ibrutinib-treated CLL. Whole-study results and caveats: Baseline clonality, above age-matched healthy donor levels, tracked circulating CD8+ T-cell counts. Public clonotypes, found uncommonly, either contracted or stayed stable on treatment.

Sequenced by immunoSEQ multiplex PCR; TCRdb stores in-frame clones only, minus some. The repertoire holds around 76,000 clones, with over 65% as singletons. Note on this clone: Its antigen is still unknown.

Germline values: CDR1 SGHRS, CDR2 YFSETQ. Trimming at V came to 2 bases and at J to 7 bases, leaving 9 bases not matched to a gene. CDR3 length: 14 residues. The starting material was PBMCs, obtained after 24 months of ibrutinib treatment. V gene TRBV5-1 combines with J gene TRBJ2-7, with 7 bases fitting TRBD1. The receptor was derived from a human donor with chronic lymphocytic leukemia. The CDR3 coding sequence is TGCGCCAGCAGCTTAGGACGGACGACAGGGGAGCAGTACTTC. As protein: CASSLGRTTGEQYF.